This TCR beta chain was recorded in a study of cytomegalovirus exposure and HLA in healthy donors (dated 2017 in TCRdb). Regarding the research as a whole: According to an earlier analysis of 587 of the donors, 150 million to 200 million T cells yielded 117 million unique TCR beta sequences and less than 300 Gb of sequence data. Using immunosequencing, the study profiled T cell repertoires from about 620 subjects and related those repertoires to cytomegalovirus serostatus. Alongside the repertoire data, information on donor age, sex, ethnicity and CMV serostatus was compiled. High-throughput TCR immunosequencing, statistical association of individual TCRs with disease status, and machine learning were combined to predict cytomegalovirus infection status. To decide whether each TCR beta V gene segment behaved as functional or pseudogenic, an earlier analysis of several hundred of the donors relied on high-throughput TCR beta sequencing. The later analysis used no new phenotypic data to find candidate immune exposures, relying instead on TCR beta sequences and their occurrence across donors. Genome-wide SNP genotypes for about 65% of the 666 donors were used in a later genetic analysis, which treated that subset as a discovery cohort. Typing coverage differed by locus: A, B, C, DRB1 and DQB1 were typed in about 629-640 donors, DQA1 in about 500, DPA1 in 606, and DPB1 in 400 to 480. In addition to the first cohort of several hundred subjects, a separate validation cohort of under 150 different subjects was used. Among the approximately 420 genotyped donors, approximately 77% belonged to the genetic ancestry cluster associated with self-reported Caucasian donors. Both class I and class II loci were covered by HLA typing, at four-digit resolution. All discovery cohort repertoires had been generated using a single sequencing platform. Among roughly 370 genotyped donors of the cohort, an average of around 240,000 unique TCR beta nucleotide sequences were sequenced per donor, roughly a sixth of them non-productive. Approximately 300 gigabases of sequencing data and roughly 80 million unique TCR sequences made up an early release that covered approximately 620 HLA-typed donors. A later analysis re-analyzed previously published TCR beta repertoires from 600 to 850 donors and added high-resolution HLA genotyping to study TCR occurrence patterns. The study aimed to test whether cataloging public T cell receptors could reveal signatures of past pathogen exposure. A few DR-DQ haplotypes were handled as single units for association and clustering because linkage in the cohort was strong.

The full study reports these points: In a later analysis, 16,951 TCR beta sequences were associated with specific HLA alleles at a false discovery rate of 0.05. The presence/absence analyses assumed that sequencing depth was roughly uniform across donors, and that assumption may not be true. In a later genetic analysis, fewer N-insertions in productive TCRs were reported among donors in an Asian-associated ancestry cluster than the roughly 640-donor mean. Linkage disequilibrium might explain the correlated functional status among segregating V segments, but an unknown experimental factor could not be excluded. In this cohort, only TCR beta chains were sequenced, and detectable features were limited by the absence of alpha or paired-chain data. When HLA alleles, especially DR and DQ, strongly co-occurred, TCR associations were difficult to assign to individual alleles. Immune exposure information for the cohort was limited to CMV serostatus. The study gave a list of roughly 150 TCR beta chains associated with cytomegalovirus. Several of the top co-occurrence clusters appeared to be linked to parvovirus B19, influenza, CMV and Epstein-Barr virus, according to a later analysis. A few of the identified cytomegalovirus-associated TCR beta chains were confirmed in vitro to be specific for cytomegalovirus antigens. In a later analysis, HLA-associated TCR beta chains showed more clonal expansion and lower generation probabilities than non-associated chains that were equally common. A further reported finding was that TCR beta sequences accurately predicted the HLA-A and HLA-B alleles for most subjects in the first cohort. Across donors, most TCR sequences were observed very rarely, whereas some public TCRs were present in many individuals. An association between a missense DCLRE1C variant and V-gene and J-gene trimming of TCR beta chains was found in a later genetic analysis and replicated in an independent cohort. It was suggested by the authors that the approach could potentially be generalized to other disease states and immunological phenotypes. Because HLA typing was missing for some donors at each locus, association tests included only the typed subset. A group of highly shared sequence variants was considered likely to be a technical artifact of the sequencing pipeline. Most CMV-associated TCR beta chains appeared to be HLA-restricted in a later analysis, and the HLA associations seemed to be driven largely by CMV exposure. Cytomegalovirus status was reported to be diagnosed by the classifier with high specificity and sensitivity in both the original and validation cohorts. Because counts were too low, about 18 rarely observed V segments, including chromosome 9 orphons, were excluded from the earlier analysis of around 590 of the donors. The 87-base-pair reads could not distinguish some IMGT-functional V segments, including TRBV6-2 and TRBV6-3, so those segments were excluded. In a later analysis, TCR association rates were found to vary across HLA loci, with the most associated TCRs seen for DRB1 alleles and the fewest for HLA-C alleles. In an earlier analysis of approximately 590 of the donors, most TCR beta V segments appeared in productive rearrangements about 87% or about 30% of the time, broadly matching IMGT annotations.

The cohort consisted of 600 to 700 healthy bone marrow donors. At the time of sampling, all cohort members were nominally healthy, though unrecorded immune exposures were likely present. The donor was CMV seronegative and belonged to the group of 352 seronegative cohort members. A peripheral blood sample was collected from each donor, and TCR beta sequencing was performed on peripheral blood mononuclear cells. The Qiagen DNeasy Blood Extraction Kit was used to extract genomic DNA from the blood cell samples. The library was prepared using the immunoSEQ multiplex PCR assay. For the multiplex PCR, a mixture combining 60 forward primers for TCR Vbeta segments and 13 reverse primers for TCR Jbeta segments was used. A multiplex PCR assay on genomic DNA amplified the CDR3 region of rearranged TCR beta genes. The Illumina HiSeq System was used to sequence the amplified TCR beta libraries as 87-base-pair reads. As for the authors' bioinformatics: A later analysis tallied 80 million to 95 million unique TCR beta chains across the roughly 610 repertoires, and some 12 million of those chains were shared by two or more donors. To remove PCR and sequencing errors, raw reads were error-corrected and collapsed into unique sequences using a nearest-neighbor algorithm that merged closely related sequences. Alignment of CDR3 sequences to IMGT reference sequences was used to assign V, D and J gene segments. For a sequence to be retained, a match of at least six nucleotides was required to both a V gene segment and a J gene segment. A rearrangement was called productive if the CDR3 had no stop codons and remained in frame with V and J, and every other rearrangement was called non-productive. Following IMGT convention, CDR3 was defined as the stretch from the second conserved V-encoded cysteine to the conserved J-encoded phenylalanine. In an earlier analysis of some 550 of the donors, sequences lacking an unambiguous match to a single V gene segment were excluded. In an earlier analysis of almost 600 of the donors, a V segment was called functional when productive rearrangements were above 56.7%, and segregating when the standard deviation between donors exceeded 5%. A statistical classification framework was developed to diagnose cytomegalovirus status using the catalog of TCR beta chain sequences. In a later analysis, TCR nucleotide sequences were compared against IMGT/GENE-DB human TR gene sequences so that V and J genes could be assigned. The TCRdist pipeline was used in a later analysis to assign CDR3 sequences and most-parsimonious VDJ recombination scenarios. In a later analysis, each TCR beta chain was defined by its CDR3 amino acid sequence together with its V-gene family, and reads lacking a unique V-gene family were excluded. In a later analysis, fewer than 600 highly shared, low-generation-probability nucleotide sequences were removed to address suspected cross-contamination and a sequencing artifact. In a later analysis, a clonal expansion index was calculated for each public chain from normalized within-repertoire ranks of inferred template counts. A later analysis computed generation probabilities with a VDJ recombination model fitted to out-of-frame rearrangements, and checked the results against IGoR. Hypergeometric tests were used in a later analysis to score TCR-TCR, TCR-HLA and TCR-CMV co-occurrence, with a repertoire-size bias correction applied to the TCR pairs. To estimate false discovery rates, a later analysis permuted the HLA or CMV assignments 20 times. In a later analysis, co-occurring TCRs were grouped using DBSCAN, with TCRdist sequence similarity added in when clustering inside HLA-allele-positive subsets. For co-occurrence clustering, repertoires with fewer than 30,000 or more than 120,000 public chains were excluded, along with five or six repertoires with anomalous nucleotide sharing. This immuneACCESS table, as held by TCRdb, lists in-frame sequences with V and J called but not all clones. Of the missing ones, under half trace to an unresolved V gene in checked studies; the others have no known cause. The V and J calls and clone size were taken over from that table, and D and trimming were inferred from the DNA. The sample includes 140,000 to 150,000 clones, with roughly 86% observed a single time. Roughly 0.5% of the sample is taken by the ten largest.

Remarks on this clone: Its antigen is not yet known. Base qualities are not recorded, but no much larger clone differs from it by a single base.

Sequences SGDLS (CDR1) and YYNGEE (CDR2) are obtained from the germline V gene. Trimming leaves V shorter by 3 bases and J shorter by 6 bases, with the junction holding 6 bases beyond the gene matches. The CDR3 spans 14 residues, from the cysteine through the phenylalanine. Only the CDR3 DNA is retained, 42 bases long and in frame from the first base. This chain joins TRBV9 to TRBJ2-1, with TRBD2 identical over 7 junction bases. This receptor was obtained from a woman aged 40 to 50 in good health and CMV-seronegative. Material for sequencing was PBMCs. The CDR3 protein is CASSAGGRGNEQFF. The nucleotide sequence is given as TGTGCCAGCAGCGCGGGAGGACGAGGCAATGAGCAGTTCTTC.